A single sample gave rise to the 23 T cell receptor beta chains below, sequenced in a study of blood T cell repertoires in COVID-19. TCRdb's copy holds only in-frame clones and misses some; the assay was immunoSEQ multiplex PCR. Of approximately 220,000 clones detected, approximately 81% appear once; the ten largest clones hold around 19%. Sequenced: PBMCs or T cells enriched from blood (not recorded which). Source of these receptors: a man between 40 and 49 years old who had recovered from COVID-19.

The rearrangement uses TRBV4-2 and TRBJ2-7; D is undetermined. Germline assignment: CDR1 LGHNA and CDR2 YNFKEQ. The CDR3 loop spans 16 amino acids. V was cut by 0 bases and J by 7 bases, with 19 bases left in between. CDR3 sequence reads: CASSQDDRSQPGEQYF. Written as DNA, the CDR3 is TGTGCCAGCAGCCAAGATGACCGAAGCCAACCGGGTGAGCAGTACTTC.

The chain has TRBV6-2 or TRBV6-3 and TRBJ1-2, with 9 bases identical to TRBD1. The CDR3 is 15 amino acids. V shed 2 bases, J shed 6 bases, and the junction held 7 bases outside the gene matches. Germline CDR1 is MNHEY and CDR2 is SVGEGT. DNA for the CDR3: TGTGCCAGCAGTTACCTTGGGACAGGGAGGGATGGCTACACCTTC. It translates to CASSYLGTGRDGYTF.

This clone appeared a single time. The V and J genes are TRBV7-8 and TRBJ2-7, with 13 bases fitting TRBD2. The length of the CDR3 is 15 residues. Trimming cost V 0 bases and J 9 bases; bases outside gene matches: 5. Germline-derived CDR1 and CDR2 are SGHVS and FQNEAQ. The DNA of the CDR3 is TGTGCCAGCAGCTTAGCGCGGACTAGCGGGAGTAGGCAGTACTTC. Amino acid sequence: CASSLARTSGSRQYF. Drawing the rest from reference TRBV7-8 and TRBJ2-7, the complete variable domain is GAGVSQSPRYKVAKRGQDVALRCDPISGHVSLFWYQQALGQGPEFLTYFQNEAQLDKSGLPSDRFFAERPEGSVSTLKIQRTQQEDSAVYLCASSLARTSGSRQYFGPGTRLTVT.

Only one count was recorded for this clone. The V gene is TRBV5-4, the J gene TRBJ2-2; perhaps TRBD1 as D (6 bases). The V gene lost 5 bases and the J gene lost 5 bases, with 16 bases spanning the gap. This CDR3 comprises 15 residues. Germline CDR1 SGHNT, CDR2 YYREEE (reference sequence). Here the CDR3 DNA reads TGTGCCAGCAGTACTACAGGGTTAGATACCGGGGAGCTGTTTTTT. As protein: CASSTTGLDTGELFF.

The V call is TRBV18, the J call TRBJ2-2; weak D call: TRBD1 (6 bases). The CDR3 has 17 amino acids. CDR1 is KGHSH and CDR2 is LQKENI in the germline V gene. The ends were cut back, 2 bases at V and 6 bases at J, with 19 bases in the middle. The CDR3 here is CASSPSLGGDTAGELFF. The CDR3 region has the DNA TGTGCCAGCTCACCATCCCTTGGGGGCGATACGGCCGGGGAGCTGTTTTTT.

At least ten counts were recorded for this clone. V is TRBV2 and J is TRBJ2-7; D is undetermined. Per the germline V gene, CDR1 is SNHLY and CDR2 is FYNNEI. Trimming cost V 5 bases and J 12 bases, with 17 bases left between them. This CDR3 comprises 12 residues. DNA of the CDR3: TGTGCCAGCAGTTACTCTAGGCTTGATTCGTACTTC. It specifies CASSYSRLDSYF.

The chain joins TRBV5-4 to TRBJ2-7; 9 positions agree with TRBD1. J was trimmed by 0 bases and V by 5 bases; bases with no gene match: 12. This CDR3 comprises 17 residues. Germline CDR1 reads SGHNT; CDR2 reads YYREEE (reference sequence). The CDR3 region has the DNA TGTGCCAGCAGTTCGGACAGGGGATTTACTGACTCCTACGAGCAGTACTTC. Protein sequence: CASSSDRGFTDSYEQYF.

The chain combines TRBV20-1 with TRBJ1-2, with 8 bases aligning to TRBD1. Germline CDR1 is DFQATT and CDR2 is SNEGSKA (reference sequence). The CDR3 is made up of 14 amino acids. The junction had 8 bases not matched to a gene; V was cut back by 5 bases and J by 3 bases. CDR3 sequence reads: CSAGGTGVDYGYTF. The CDR3 DNA reads TGCAGTGCTGGTGGGACAGGCGTTGACTATGGCTACACCTTC.

The chain is built from TRBV28 and TRBJ1-5, with a tentative D call TRBD1 (5 bases). CDR3 length: 14 residues. Germline values: CDR1 MDHEN, CDR2 SYDVKM. Trimming removed 1 base at V and 9 bases at J, with 13 bases between. The CDR3 sequence: CASSLSQVLGPQHF. CDR3 bases: TGTGCCAGCAGTTTATCACAGGTATTGGGGCCCCAGCATTTT. Together with reference TRBV28 and TRBJ1-5, the CDR3 gives the full variable domain: DVKVTQSSRYLVKRTGEKVFLECVQDMDHENMFWYRQDPGLGLRLIYFSYDVKMKEKGDIPEGYSVSREKKERFSLILESASTNQTSMYLCASSLSQVLGPQHFGDGTRLSIL.

This clone was recorded once. V usage is TRBV4-2 and J usage is TRBJ2-2; 9 bases map to TRBD2. The CDR3 loop spans 18 amino acids. Germline V gives CDR1 LGHNA, CDR2 YNFKEQ. Germline trimming cut 0 bases from V and 0 bases from J; bases unmatched to any gene: 5. The CDR3 region is CASSQDPPSGTNTGELFF. CDR3 coding DNA: TGTGCCAGCAGCCAAGATCCACCTAGCGGGACGAACACCGGGGAGCTGTTTTTT.

The V call is TRBV4-1, the J call TRBJ2-1; TRBD2 matches 13 bases. Losses at the gene ends were 3 bases for V and 10 bases for J; bases not matched to a gene: 15. Germline V gene data show CDR1 as MGHRA and CDR2 as YSYEKL. This CDR3 spans 18 amino acids. CDR3 loop: CASSQRGLAGAVTGEQFF. The CDR3 DNA sequence: TGCGCCAGCAGCCAGCGCGGACTAGCGGGGGCAGTCACGGGGGAGCAGTTCTTC.

This chain links TRBV7-6 with TRBJ2-1; D perhaps matches TRBD1 (5 bases). V lost 1 base to trimming and J lost 4 bases, with 17 bases between them. The CDR3 totals 17 residues. Germline CDR1 SGHVS, CDR2 FNYEAQ. The CDR3 here is CASSLGIVRTRYNEQFF. The CDR3 coding sequence is TGTGCCAGCAGCTTAGGGATAGTTCGGACAAGGTACAATGAGCAGTTCTTC. The full variable domain, in which reference TRBV7-6 and TRBJ2-1 provide the parts outside the CDR3, is GAGVSQSPRYKVTKRGQDVALRCDPISGHVSLYWYRQALGQGPEFLTYFNYEAQQDKSGLPNDRFSAERPEGSISTLTIQRTEQRDSAMYRCASSLGIVRTRYNEQFFGPGTRLTVL.

The sample holds one count of this clone. The genes are TRBV24-1 and TRBJ2-6; 9 bases are shared with TRBD1. The CDR3 runs to 19 residues. The V gene's germline CDR1 is KGHDR and CDR2 SFDVKD. J lost 2 bases, V lost 7 bases, and 14 bases had no gene match. The CDR3 loop is CATRPEAGTGSPGANVLTF. The CDR3 DNA reads TGTGCCACCAGACCTGAAGCCGGGACAGGGTCCCCTGGGGCCAACGTCCTGACTTTC.

Only one count was recorded for this clone. V is TRBV6-5 and J is TRBJ2-7, with 10 bases fitting TRBD2. CDR3 length: 15 amino acids. V lost 6 bases, J lost 6 bases, and 11 bases stayed unmatched. CDR1 is MNHEY, CDR2 SVGAGI, per germline. CDR3 DNA: TGTGCCAGCAGCCTAGCGGGAGACACCGTTCCCGAGCAGTACTTC. This gives the protein CASSLAGDTVPEQYF.

Details on this clone: The junction and the germline gene differ at one end; a read error may be behind it. The rearrangement joins TRBV6-2 or TRBV6-3 to TRBJ1-2; 7 bases are a match to TRBD1. The CDR3 is 15 residues long. Germline CDR1 and CDR2: MNHEY and SVGEGT. Here the CDR3 reads CASSYEEKRTGGLDF. As DNA, the CDR3 is TGTGCCAGCAGTTACGAAGAGAAGAGGACAGGCGGCCTTGACTTC.

This sequence joins TRBV12-5 and TRBJ2-7; D gene unclear. Trimming stripped 1 base from V and 4 bases from J, with 2 bases between. The CDR3 extends over 11 amino acids. CDR1 and CDR2 from the germline V gene are LGHNT and FRNRAP. CDR3 coding DNA: TGTGCTAGTGGTTTGGCGTACGAGCAGTACTTC. Translating it yields CASGLAYEQYF.

The count of this clone is one. The chain combines TRBV9 with TRBJ1-4, with 7 bases identical to TRBD1. Germline lookup yields CDR1 SGDLS and CDR2 YYNGEE. The J segment lost 4 bases and the V segment lost 4 bases, leaving 4 bases of the junction unmatched. The CDR3 sequence is 14 residues long. CDR3 coding DNA: TGTGCCAGCAGCACAGGGGAAGATAATGAAAAACTGTTTTTT. Translating it yields CASSTGEDNEKLFF. The full variable domain, rest sourced from reference TRBV9 and TRBJ1-4, is DSGVTQTPKHLITATGQRVTLRCSPRSGDLSVYWYQQSLDQGLQFLIQYYNGEERAKGNILERFSAQQFPDLHSELNLSSLELGDSALYFCASSTGEDNEKLFFGSGTQLSVL.

This clone was recorded only once. V and J are TRBV5-4 and TRBJ2-1; 11 bases fit TRBD2. V dropped 1 base and J dropped 9; count of bases not matched to a gene: 6. This CDR3 spans 15 amino acids. Germline lookup yields CDR1 SGHNT and CDR2 YYREEE (reference sequence). This chain's CDR3 is CASSLTSGSASEQFF. The CDR3 nucleotides read TGTGCCAGCAGCTTGACTAGCGGGAGTGCTAGTGAGCAGTTCTTC.

The V gene is TRBV9, the J gene TRBJ2-2; D ambiguous. V gave up 0 bases and J gave up 8 bases, with 17 bases separating them. Germline V gives CDR1 SGDLS, CDR2 YYNGEE. CDR3 length equals 16 residues. DNA for the CDR3: TGTGCCAGCAGCGTAGAGGTTTCGCCGGGTAGTGGGGAGCTGTTTTTT. As protein: CASSVEVSPGSGELFF.

The genes are TRBV5-1 and TRBJ1-6; 7 bases agree with TRBD1. There are 17 residues in the CDR3. Trimming at V came to 2 bases and at J to 9 bases, leaving 14 bases not matched to a gene. Looked up from germline, CDR1 is SGHRS and CDR2 is YFSETQ. The CDR3 DNA reads as TGCGCCAGCAGCTTAAAACGACAGGGTAGGGGTTCTTCACCCCTCCACTTT. Translating it yields CASSLKRQGRGSSPLHF.

The V call is TRBV9, the J call TRBJ2-3; tentative D call: TRBD1 (6 bases). The CDR3 sequence is 15 residues long. Trimming removed 4 bases at V and 4 bases at J, with 16 bases between. CDR1 and CDR2 (germline): SGDLS, YYNGEE. The CDR3 sequence is CASSLRQDSADTQYF. The CDR3 DNA sequence: TGTGCCAGCAGCCTAAGACAGGATTCAGCAGATACGCAGTATTTT.

The V gene is TRBV7-8, the J gene TRBJ2-1; D possibly corresponds to TRBD1 (5 bases). CDR1 is SGHVS and CDR2 is FQNEAQ in the germline V gene. CDR3 size: 16 residues. The germline V and J ends were trimmed by 1 base and 4 bases, with 14 bases remaining between them. The CDR3 DNA follows: TGTGCCAGCAGCTTAGTGGGCGGAGCAGGGTACAATGAGCAGTTCTTC. Translating gives CASSLVGGAGYNEQFF.

The chain links TRBV5-4 to TRBJ2-5; D perhaps matches TRBD2 (6 bases). CDR1 and CDR2 (germline): SGHNT, YYREEE (reference sequence). The CDR3 length is 14 residues. Trimming removed 0 bases from V and 3 bases from J, with 9 bases in between. The CDR3 region is CASSLGSGEETQYF. The CDR3 DNA is TGTGCCAGCAGCTTGGGTTCGGGGGAAGAGACCCAGTACTTC.